This entry is about one T cell receptor (beta chain). Libraries were prepared by immunoSEQ multiplex PCR; TCRdb keeps only in-frame clonotypes and omits some of them. The sample has 65,000 to 90,000 clones, about 91% seen once. This record comes from a study of technical replicates of blood from several donors. The sequencing sample was made of T cells isolated from PBMCs. This clonotype originated in a human donor in good health.

DNA of the CDR3: TGCGCCAGCAGCTTGGAAAGGGGGCTGGATGGCTACACCTTC. Amino acid sequence: CASSLERGLDGYTF. The genes are TRBV5-1 and TRBJ1-2, with 7 bases matching TRBD1. This CDR3 region has 14 residues. The V and J ends lost 0 bases and 6 bases, in that order; junction bases with no gene match: 5. Germline CDR1 SGHRS, CDR2 YFSETQ.